The rows below give T cell receptor beta chains drawn from one sample of a study of shared clonotypes between healthy human individuals. This table comes from immunoSEQ multiplex PCR, and its TCRdb copy is limited to in-frame clones, with some not included. Counted here are more than 900,000 clones, around 78% occurring once; the ten biggest clones make up 0.55% to 0.7%. Input material: memory CD4+ T cells from PBMCs. The receptors stem from a man between 18 and 29 years old in good health. Some clones in this sample may be carry-over from other donors' samples. Each CDR3 is given with its conserved first and last residue. A D gene is named only where the DNA matches it firmly. For some rows the clone size is stated as once, few or many, or as a class when expanded; others skip it.

V	J	size	D	DNA	CDR3
TRBV27	TRBJ1-1	-	-	TGTGCCAGCAGCCGGGGGAACACTGAAGCTTTCTTT	CASSRGNTEAFF
TRBV9	TRBJ1-5	-	TRBD1	TGTGCCAGCAGCGCCGCAGGGGGTCAGCCCCAGCATTTT	CASSAAGGQPQHF
TRBV5-1	TRBJ2-6	-	TRBD1	TGCGCCAGCAGCTTGGGGACAGGGGGCTCTGGGGCCAACGTCCTGACTTTC	CASSLGTGGSGANVLTF
TRBV29-1	TRBJ2-5	-	TRBD1	TGCAGCGTTGGACAGGGGGCGGGGGAGACCCAGTACTTC	CSVGQGAGETQYF
TRBV6-1	TRBJ2-1	few	-	TGTGCCAGCAGTGTGCTACCTTCGGGTTCCTACAATGAGCAGTTCTTC	CASSVLPSGSYNEQFF
TRBV9	TRBJ2-1	-	TRBD1	TGTGCCAGCAGCCTCCGGACAGGAGAGCAGTTCTTC	CASSLRTGEQFF
TRBV27	TRBJ2-3	-	-	TGTGCCAGCGCGGCCGGGACATTAAGCACAGATACGCAGTATTTT	CASAAGTLSTDTQYF
TRBV15	TRBJ2-3	-	-	TGTGCCACCAGCAGAGGGGACCGAAGATTCACAGATACGCAGTATTTT	CATSRGDRRFTDTQYF
TRBV11-3	TRBJ2-3	few	-	TGTGCCAGCAGCTCACAGGGCGCCTACTCAGATACGCAGTATTTT	CASSSQGAYSDTQYF
TRBV5-1	TRBJ2-1	-	-	TGCGCCAGCAGCCGGGGTAGCGGTAGCTCCTACAATGAGCAGTTCTTC	CASSRGSGSSYNEQFF
TRBV6-5	TRBJ2-5	few	-	TGTGCCAGCAGTTACTCTCCATCACAAGAGACCCAGTACTTC	CASSYSPSQETQYF
TRBV28	TRBJ1-1	-	-	TGTGCCAGCAGGACCCTCATTGGGCCGCGCACTGAAGCTTTCTTT	CASRTLIGPRTEAFF
TRBV7-2	TRBJ1-2	-	TRBD1	TGTGCCAGCAGCTTAGCGGACAGGGGGCACGGTGGCTACACCTTC	CASSLADRGHGGYTF
TRBV9	TRBJ2-2	-	-	TGTGCCAGCAGCGTTCTTTTGGGTGGAGGGGAGCTGTTTTTT	CASSVLLGGGELFF
TRBV5-1	TRBJ2-5	-	TRBD2	TGCGCCAGCAGCCGGACTAGTCCGCAAGAGACCCAGTACTTC	CASSRTSPQETQYF
TRBV6-1	TRBJ2-7	-	-	TGTGCCAGCAGAGCCCTTGGGACCGGTCGATACGAGCAGTACTTC	CASRALGTGRYEQYF
TRBV29-1	TRBJ2-5	-	TRBD2	TGCAGCGGTGAGCTAGCGGAACAAGAGACCCAGTACTTC	CSGELAEQETQYF
TRBV4-1	TRBJ2-2	-	-	TGCGCCAGCAGCCACCGTAGAGGGGACACCGGGGAGCTGTTTTTT	CASSHRRGDTGELFF
TRBV6-1	TRBJ2-7	-	TRBD1	TGTGCCAGCAGTGGGGGGGACAGGGGCTACGAGCAGTACTTC	CASSGGDRGYEQYF
TRBV11-2	TRBJ1-1	-	-	TGTGCCAGCAGCCCAGGCCCGGGGTTTGGAACTGAAGCTTTCTTT	CASSPGPGFGTEAFF
TRBV5-4	TRBJ1-5	-	-	TGTGCCAGCAGCTTGGGCTTGGGTCAGCCCCAGCATTTT	CASSLGLGQPQHF
TRBV4-3	TRBJ1-5	many	-	TGCGCCAGCAGCCAAGATCCAGGGCGGGGGCAGCCCCAGCATTTT	CASSQDPGRGQPQHF
TRBV23-1	TRBJ1-4	once	TRBD1	TGCGCCAGCAGTCAATCGGGACAGGGGGCTGAAAAACTGTTTTTT	CASSQSGQGAEKLFF
TRBV5-4	TRBJ2-2	-	TRBD1	TGTGCCAGCAGCTTGCCGGACAGGGAATTGGCCGGGGAGCTGTTTTTT	CASSLPDRELAGELFF
TRBV7-2	TRBJ2-7	-	-	TGTGCCAGCAGCCCTGGCGCCATCCCTTCCGAGCAGTACTTC	CASSPGAIPSEQYF
TRBV6-1	TRBJ1-5	-	-	TGTGCCAGCAGTGAAAGGGCTTATAGCAATCAGCCCCAGCATTTT	CASSERAYSNQPQHF
TRBV5-1	TRBJ2-5	-	TRBD1	TGCGCCAGCAGCGCCGGACAGGGAGGAGAGACCCAGTACTTC	CASSAGQGGETQYF
TRBV5-6	TRBJ1-1	-	-	TGTGCCAGCAGCTCAGATCCGGTAGGGAGGGACACTGAAGCTTTCTTT	CASSSDPVGRDTEAFF
TRBV9	TRBJ2-3	-	TRBD2	TGTGCCAGCAGCGTTCGCGGGAGGAGCACAGATACGCAGTATTTT	CASSVRGRSTDTQYF
TRBV6-1	TRBJ2-1	few	-	TGTGCCAGCAGTGAAGGGGCTAATTACAATGAGCAGTTCTTC	CASSEGANYNEQFF
TRBV7-6	TRBJ2-1	-	TRBD2	TGTGCCAGCAGCTCCTTAGCGGGGGACAATGAGCAGTTCTTC	CASSSLAGDNEQFF
TRBV5-1	TRBJ2-2	-	-	TGCGCCAGCAGCTTCCGGGACACCCCGAACACCGGGGAGCTGTTTTTT	CASSFRDTPNTGELFF
TRBV7-8	TRBJ2-7	-	-	TGTGCCAGCAGCCCGCGGACTGTCCAATCCTACGAGCAGTACTTC	CASSPRTVQSYEQYF
TRBV29-1	TRBJ2-2	-	-	TGCAGCGTCCCGGGACCGGGCGGGGAGCTGTTTTTT	CSVPGPGGELFF
TRBV10-3	TRBJ2-1	-	TRBD2	TGTGCCATCAGTGCATCTAGCGGGAGAGCGGGGGAGTTCTTC	CAISASSGRAGEFF
TRBV7-8	TRBJ2-5	-	TRBD2	TGTGCCAGCAGCTTTTCGAACGCGGGGGGCACGGAGACCCAGTACTTC	CASSFSNAGGTETQYF
TRBV2	TRBJ1-1	-	TRBD1	TGTGCCAGCAGCGCTAACCCGGGACAGGGGACTGAAGCTTTCTTT	CASSANPGQGTEAFF
TRBV4-1	TRBJ2-4	-	TRBD2	TGCGCCAGCAGCCAGTCGGGGGGACGGGTAGCCAAAAACATTCAGTACTTC	CASSQSGGRVAKNIQYF
TRBV19	TRBJ1-2	-	-	TGTGCCAGTAGTCCCCAGGGAACCTATGGCTACACCTTC	CASSPQGTYGYTF
TRBV6-1	TRBJ2-5	-	-	TGTGCCAGCAGTGGCTACAGGGTAGGCCAAGAGACCCAGTACTTC	CASSGYRVGQETQYF